A selection of T cell receptor beta chains follows, all from one sample in a study of blood T cell repertoires in COVID-19. Generated by immunoSEQ multiplex PCR, the TCRdb table keeps only in-frame clones and is missing some. The table has approximately 97,000 clones, 87% seen once. The sequencing sample was made of peripheral blood. The source is a woman in her fifties or sixties with COVID-19, enrolled during active disease. Both conserved end residues are part of each CDR3. Each record gives: D gene, J gene, V gene, clone size, CDR3 DNA, CDR3 protein. A D gene is named only where the DNA matches it firmly. Clone size is not always given. Where it is, it says once, few, many or a class for expanded clones.

>-|TRBJ1-5|TRBV7-8|-
TGTGCCAGCAGCCCCGGGGGGCAGCCCCAGCATTTT
CASSPGGQPQHF
>-|TRBJ1-1|TRBV10-1|-
TGCGCCAGCAGTCGGGATATGAACACTGAAGCTTTCTTT
CASSRDMNTEAFF
>TRBD1|TRBJ2-3|TRBV5-1|once
TGCGCCAGCAGCTCCGGGACAGGGGTGGCAGATACGCAGTATTTT
CASSSGTGVADTQYF
>-|TRBJ1-1|TRBV7-3|-
TGTGCCAGCAGCGGCCGGGCAGGGGACACTGAAGCTTTCTTT
CASSGRAGDTEAFF
>-|TRBJ1-2|TRBV6-5|once
TGTGCCAGCAGCCCGTCCGTCTTCTATGGCTACACCTTC
CASSPSVFYGYTF
>TRBD2|TRBJ2-2|TRBV9|once
TGTGCCAGCAGCGTAGCAGGCGGGGGGAACACCGGGGAGCTGTTTTTT
CASSVAGGGNTGELFF
>TRBD2|TRBJ2-5|TRBV3-1/TRBV3-2|-
TGTGCCAGCAGCCTCCGGGGACTAGTGGAGACCCAGTACTTC
CASSLRGLVETQYF
>-|TRBJ2-1|TRBV6-5|-
TGTGCCAGCACCCGCGCCGACAGTTACAATGAGCAGTTCTTC
CASTRADSYNEQFF
>-|TRBJ2-3|TRBV2|-
TGTGCCCTCGGGAGTAGCGAAGATACGCAGTATTTT
CALGSSEDTQYF
>TRBD1|TRBJ2-2|TRBV4-3|-
TGCGCCAGCAGCCAACCGGGACAGGGTGTGGCCGGGGAGCTGTTTTTT
CASSQPGQGVAGELFF
>TRBD2|TRBJ2-5|TRBV11-2|-
TGTGCCAGCCGGAACCCCGGGAGGGTTCGGGTAGAGACCCAGTACTTC
CASRNPGRVRVETQYF
>-|TRBJ2-7|TRBV19|-
TGTGCCAGTAGTATGACGCGGGACAGCTCCTACGAGCAGTACTTC
CASSMTRDSSYEQYF
>-|TRBJ2-5|TRBV5-4|-
TGTGCCAGCAGCTTGGTGGCAGAAGAGACCCAGTACTTC
CASSLVAEETQYF
>TRBD1|TRBJ1-5|TRBV18|-
TGTGCCAGCTCACCTGGGACAGGGGTCCCCAGTAGCAATCAGCCCCAGCATTTT
CASSPGTGVPSSNQPQHF
>-|TRBJ2-3|TRBV10-1|-
TGCGCCAGCAGCGAACTTAGCACAGATACGCAGTATTTT
CASSELSTDTQYF
>-|TRBJ1-1|TRBV10-3|once
TGTGCCATCAGTGAGTCGACTTGGTTTGCGAACACTGAAGCTTTCTTT
CAISESTWFANTEAFF
>TRBD1|TRBJ2-1|TRBV19|-
TGTGCCAGTAGTATAGCCACAGGGGCCAATGAGCAGTTCTTC
CASSIATGANEQFF
>-|TRBJ1-6|TRBV7-8|-
TGTGCCAGCAGCTTAGCCACAGTACGGTCACCCCTCCACTTT
CASSLATVRSPLHF
>-|TRBJ2-5|TRBV7-6|-
TGTGCCAGCAGCTTCAAAGAGACCCAGTACTTC
CASSFKETQYF
>TRBD1|TRBJ2-7|TRBV19|once
TGTGCCAGTAGTATGGGGGGACAGGGGGCCTACGAGCAGTACTTC
CASSMGGQGAYEQYF
>-|TRBJ1-6|TRBV6-5|-
TGTGCCAGCAGTAAAACAGGCAGGGCGGTTTCACCCCTCCACTTT
CASSKTGRAVSPLHF
>TRBD2|TRBJ2-2|TRBV5-1|-
TGCGCCAGCAGACTAGCGGGGGGGGCCCCCGGGGAGCTGTTTTTT
CASRLAGGAPGELFF
>-|TRBJ1-4|TRBV28|-
TGTGCCAGCAGTTTACCCCTGACAAGAACTAATGAAAAACTGTTTTTT
CASSLPLTRTNEKLFF
>TRBD1|TRBJ1-1|TRBV10-3|-
TGTGCCATCAGCTCCGGGACAGGGGAGACTGAAGCTTTCTTT
CAISSGTGETEAFF
>-|TRBJ1-6|TRBV28|-
TGTGCCAGCAGTTTATTGGCGGGGGGAAGTAATTCACCCCTCCACTTT
CASSLLAGGSNSPLHF
>TRBD1|TRBJ2-3|TRBV19|-
TGTGCCACCACCCCAGGACAGGGGGCGGGAGATACGCAGTATTTT
CATTPGQGAGDTQYF
>TRBD2|TRBJ2-2|TRBV7-6|few
TGTGCCAGCAGCTTAGAAGCGGGGGGGAACACCGGGGAGCTGTTTTTT
CASSLEAGGNTGELFF
>TRBD1|TRBJ1-4|TRBV15|few
TGTGCCACCAGCGTTTGGACAGGGGGTCGGAATGAAAAACTGTTTTTT
CATSVWTGGRNEKLFF
>-|TRBJ1-5|TRBV7-9|-
TGTGCCAGCAGCTTTCAGGGTAGCAATCAGCCCCAGCATTTT
CASSFQGSNQPQHF
>-|TRBJ2-7|TRBV7-2|-
TGTGCCAGCAGCATGGGTCGGGGAGCCTACGAGCAGTACTTC
CASSMGRGAYEQYF
>-|TRBJ2-7|TRBV28|-
TGTGCCAGCAGTTCGCCGGGAGCCTACGAGCAGTACTTC
CASSSPGAYEQYF
>TRBD1|TRBJ2-2|TRBV5-1|-
TGCGCCAGCAGCTACACAGGGGGGAACACCGGGGAGCTGTTTTTT
CASSYTGGNTGELFF
>-|TRBJ2-7|TRBV9|-
TGTGCCAGCAGCGTGGGAGTAGCGGACTACGAGCAGTACTTC
CASSVGVADYEQYF
>TRBD2|TRBJ2-3|TRBV6-5|-
TGTGCCAGCGGTCTAGCGGGGACTTATACGCAGTATTTT
CASGLAGTYTQYF
>-|TRBJ1-4|TRBV3-1/TRBV3-2|few
TGTGCCAGCAGCTCCCAGGGTGGGGCTAATGAAAAACTGTTTTTT
CASSSQGGANEKLFF
>TRBD1|TRBJ2-7|TRBV7-9|-
TGTGCCAGCAGCCCGACAGGGGGAACCTACGAGCAGTACTTC
CASSPTGGTYEQYF
>-|TRBJ2-2|TRBV11-2|few
TGTGCCAGCAGCTTAGGGACTTGGCAGAGGAACACCGGGGAGCTGTTTTTT
CASSLGTWQRNTGELFF
>TRBD2|TRBJ2-2|TRBV3-1/TRBV3-2|once
TGTGCCAGCAGCCAAGCGGCCGGGGGGGCTGGCACCGGGGAGCTGTTTTTT
CASSQAAGGAGTGELFF
>-|TRBJ2-5|TRBV5-4|-
TGTGCCAGCAGGGGCGGACAGAACCAAGAGACCCAGTACTTC
CASRGGQNQETQYF
>-|TRBJ1-1|TRBV19|-
TGTGCCAGTATTGGGGCCGTCGAAGCTTTCTTT
CASIGAVEAFF
>-|TRBJ2-7|TRBV12-3/TRBV12-4|-
TGTGCCAGCAGTTTTGGCGGCTACGAGCAGTACTTC
CASSFGGYEQYF
>-|TRBJ1-6|TRBV5-4|-
TGTGCCAGCAGCCGCGAAACGGGGAATTCACCCCTCCACTTT
CASSRETGNSPLHF
>-|TRBJ2-3|TRBV28|-
TGTGCCAGCAGTCCCCCGCTCGGGGATACGCAGTATTTT
CASSPPLGDTQYF
>TRBD1|TRBJ1-3|TRBV4-3|-
TGCGCCAGCAGCCAAACCTTACGGGGAGGACAGGGCGGCTCTGGAAACACCATATATTTT
CASSQTLRGGQGGSGNTIYF
>-|TRBJ1-3|TRBV18|once
TGTGCCAGCTCACCACACGGGCGGGGGGGCTCTGGAAACACCATATATTTT
CASSPHGRGGSGNTIYF
>-|TRBJ2-4|TRBV30|-
TGTGCCTGGAGTCAGGAAACCCCGGGGACCAAAAACATTCAGTACTTC
CAWSQETPGTKNIQYF
>TRBD1|TRBJ1-5|TRBV5-4|-
TGTGCCAGCAGCTTAGGACAGGGAGCGAATCAGCCCCAGCATTTT
CASSLGQGANQPQHF
>-|TRBJ1-3|TRBV19|-
TGTGCCAGTAGCAGAAATCTCGGAAACACCATATATTTT
CASSRNLGNTIYF
>-|TRBJ1-1|TRBV7-2|-
TGTGCCAGCAGCCCGGGGTCCGTGGTACACACTGAAGCTTTCTTT
CASSPGSVVHTEAFF
>TRBD2|TRBJ2-5|TRBV30|-
TGTGCCTGGTCGACCGGGGGGCAAGAGACCCAGTACTTC
CAWSTGGQETQYF
>-|TRBJ1-4|TRBV25-1|-
TGTGCCAGCAGTGAAGGGGGGAAAGAAAAACTGTTTTTT
CASSEGGKEKLFF